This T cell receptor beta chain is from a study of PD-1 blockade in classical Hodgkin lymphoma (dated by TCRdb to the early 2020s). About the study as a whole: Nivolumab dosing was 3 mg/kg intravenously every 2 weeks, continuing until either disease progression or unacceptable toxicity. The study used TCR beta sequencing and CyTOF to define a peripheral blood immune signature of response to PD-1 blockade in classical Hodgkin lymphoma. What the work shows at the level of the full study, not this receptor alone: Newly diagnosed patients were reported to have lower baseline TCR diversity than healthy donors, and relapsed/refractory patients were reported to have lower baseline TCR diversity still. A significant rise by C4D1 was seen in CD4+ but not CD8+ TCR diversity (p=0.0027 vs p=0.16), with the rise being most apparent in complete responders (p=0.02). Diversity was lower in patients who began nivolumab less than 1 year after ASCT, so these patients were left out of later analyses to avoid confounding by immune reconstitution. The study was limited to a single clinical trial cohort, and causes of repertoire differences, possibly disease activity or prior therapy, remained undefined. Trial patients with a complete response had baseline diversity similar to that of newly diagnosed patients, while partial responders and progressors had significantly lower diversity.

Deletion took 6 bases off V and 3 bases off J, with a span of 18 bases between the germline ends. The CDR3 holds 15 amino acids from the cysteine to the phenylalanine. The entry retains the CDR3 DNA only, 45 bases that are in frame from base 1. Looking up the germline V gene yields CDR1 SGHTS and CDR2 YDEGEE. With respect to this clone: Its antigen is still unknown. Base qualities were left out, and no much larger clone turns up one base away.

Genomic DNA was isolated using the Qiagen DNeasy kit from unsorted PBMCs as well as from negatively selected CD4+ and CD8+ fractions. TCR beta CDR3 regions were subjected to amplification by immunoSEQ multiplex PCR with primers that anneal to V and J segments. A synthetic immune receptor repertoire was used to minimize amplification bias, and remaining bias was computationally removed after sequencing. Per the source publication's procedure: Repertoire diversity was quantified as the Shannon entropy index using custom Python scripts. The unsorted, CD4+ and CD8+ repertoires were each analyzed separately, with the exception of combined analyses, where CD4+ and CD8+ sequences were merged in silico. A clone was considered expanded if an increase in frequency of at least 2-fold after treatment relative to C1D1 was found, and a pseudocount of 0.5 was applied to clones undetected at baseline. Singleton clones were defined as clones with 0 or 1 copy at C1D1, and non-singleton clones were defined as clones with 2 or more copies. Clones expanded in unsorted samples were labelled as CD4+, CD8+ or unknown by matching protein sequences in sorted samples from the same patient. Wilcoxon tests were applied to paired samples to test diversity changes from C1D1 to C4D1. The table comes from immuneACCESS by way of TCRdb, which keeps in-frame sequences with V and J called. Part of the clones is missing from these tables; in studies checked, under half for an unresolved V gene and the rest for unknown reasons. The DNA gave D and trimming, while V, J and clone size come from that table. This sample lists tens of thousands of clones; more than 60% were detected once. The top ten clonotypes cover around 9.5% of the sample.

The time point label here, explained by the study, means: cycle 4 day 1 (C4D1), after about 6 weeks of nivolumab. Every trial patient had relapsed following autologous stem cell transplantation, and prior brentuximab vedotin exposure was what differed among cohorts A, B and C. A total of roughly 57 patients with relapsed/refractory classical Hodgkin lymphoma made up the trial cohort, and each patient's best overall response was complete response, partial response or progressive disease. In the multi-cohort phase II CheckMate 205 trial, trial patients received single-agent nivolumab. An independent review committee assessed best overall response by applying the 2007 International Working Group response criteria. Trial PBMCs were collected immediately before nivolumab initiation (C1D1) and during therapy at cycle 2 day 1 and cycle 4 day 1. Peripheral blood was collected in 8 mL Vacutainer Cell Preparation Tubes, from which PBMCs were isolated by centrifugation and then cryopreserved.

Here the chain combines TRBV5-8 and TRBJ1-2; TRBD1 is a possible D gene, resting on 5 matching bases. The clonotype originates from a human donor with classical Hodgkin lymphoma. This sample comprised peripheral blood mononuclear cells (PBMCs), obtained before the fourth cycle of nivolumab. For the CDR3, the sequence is CASTVGPGLDYGYTF. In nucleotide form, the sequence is TGTGCCAGCACCGTAGGACCGGGACTCGACTATGGCTACACCTTC.